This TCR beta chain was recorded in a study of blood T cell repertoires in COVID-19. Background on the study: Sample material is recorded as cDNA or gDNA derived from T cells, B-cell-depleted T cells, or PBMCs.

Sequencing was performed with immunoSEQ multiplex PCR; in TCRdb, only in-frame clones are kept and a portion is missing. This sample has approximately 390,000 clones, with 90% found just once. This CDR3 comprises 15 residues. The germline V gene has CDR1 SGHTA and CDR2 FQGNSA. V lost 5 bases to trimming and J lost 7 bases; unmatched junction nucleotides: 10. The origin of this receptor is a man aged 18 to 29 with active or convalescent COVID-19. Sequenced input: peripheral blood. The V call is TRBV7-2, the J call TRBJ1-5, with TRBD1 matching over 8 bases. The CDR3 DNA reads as TGTGCCAGCAGCCCTGGACAGGGAGGTTGGCAGCCCCAGCATTTT. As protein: CASSPGQGGWQPQHF.